The T cell receptor (beta chain) under discussion was sequenced for a study of blood T cell repertoires in COVID-19. Study-wide background: The samples span acute and convalescent COVID-19 from the United States, Italy and Spain. Nucleic acid was either cDNA or gDNA, and it came from T cells, B-cell-depleted T cells, or PBMCs.

With 2 bases removed from V and 4 bases from J, the gap between germline ends came to 9 bases. CDR3 size: 14 residues. Study processing details: Reference gene primers were amplified, and this amplification served to estimate nucleated cell counts. Method: immunoSEQ multiplex PCR; TCRdb's copy keeps in-frame clones and lacks some. V, J and clone size derive from that table, while D and trimming were established from the DNA sequence. The data show around 100,000 clones, with approximately 81% seen just once and approximately 1.5% held by the top ten. This TCR came from a middle-aged man with acute or convalescent COVID-19. V and J are TRBV23-1 and TRBJ1-3; D is perhaps TRBD1 (6 bases). TRBV23-1 carries the ORF label, with uncertain function. Material: peripheral blood. The CDR3 region is CASSQTGRGNTIYF. CDR3 DNA: TGCGCCAGCAGTCAAACAGGGAGAGGAAACACCATATATTTT.